Sequencing of this TCR beta chain was carried out in a study of siplizumab effects on memory and regulatory T cells. With respect to this clone: The target antigen is unknown.

The study's findings and limits: Unstimulated subsets captured only a minor fraction of alloreactive clones. Naive T cells appeared more varied than memory cells and looked like key alloresponse contributors. Siplizumab produced a significant reduction in alloreactive sequences that were traceable to unstimulated CD4+ memory cells.

Measured with immunoSEQ multiplex PCR; TCRdb has only the in-frame clones, and not every one. The data contain roughly 100,000 clones, over 90% of them singletons. The CDR3 runs 15 residues. V dropped 6 bases and J dropped 4 bases, with 15 bases sitting between them. Germline V gene data show CDR1 as MNHNY and CDR2 as SVGAGI (reference sequence). This chain connects TRBV6-6 to TRBJ2-2; D might be TRBD1 or TRBD2, each matching 7 bases. Sequencing used Tregs sorted from blood. This TCR was recovered from a human donor in good health. CDR3 loop: CASRMGQRGTGELFF. In nucleotides, the CDR3 is TGTGCCAGCAGGATGGGACAGCGGGGCACCGGGGAGCTGTTTTTT.